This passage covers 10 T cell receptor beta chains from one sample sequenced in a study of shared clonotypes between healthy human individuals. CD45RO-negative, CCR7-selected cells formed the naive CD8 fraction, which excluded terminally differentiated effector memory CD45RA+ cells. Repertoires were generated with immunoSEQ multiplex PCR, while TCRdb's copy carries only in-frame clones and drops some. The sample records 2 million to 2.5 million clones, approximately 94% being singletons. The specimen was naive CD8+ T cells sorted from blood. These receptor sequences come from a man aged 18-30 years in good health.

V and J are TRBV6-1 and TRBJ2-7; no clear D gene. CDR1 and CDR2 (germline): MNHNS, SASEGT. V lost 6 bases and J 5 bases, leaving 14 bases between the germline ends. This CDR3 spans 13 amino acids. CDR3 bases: TGTGCCAGCAGGCAGGAGATGGTTCACGAGCAGTACTTC. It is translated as CASRQEMVHEQYF.

The CDR3 protein is CASSLPQGNTEAFF. CDR3 sequence (DNA): TGTGCCAGCAGCTTGCCACAGGGAAACACTGAAGCTTTCTTT. The chain couples TRBV7-9 to TRBJ1-1; a weak D match, TRBD1 (6 bases). Between the trimmed V and J ends, which lost 3 bases and 2 bases, there was a span of 10 bases. Germline lookup yields CDR1 SEHNR and CDR2 FQNEAQ (reference sequence). There are 14 residues in the CDR3.

CDR3 sequence reads: CASSWGSSYNEQFF. CDR3 bases: TGTGCCAGCAGTTGGGGGAGCTCCTACAATGAGCAGTTCTTC. V and J are TRBV27 and TRBJ2-1; D possibly matches TRBD1 or TRBD2 (5 bases each). Germline values: CDR1 MNHEY, CDR2 SMNVEV (reference sequence). The CDR3 length is 14 residues. The V end lost 4 bases, the J end lost 0 bases, and 7 bases lay between the germline ends.

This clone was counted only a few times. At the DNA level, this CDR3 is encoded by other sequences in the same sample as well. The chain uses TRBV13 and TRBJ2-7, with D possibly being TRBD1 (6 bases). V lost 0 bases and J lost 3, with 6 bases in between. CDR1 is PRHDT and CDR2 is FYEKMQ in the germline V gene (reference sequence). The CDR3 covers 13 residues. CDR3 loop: CASSLGTGYEQYF. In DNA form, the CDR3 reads TGTGCCAGCAGCTTAGGGACAGGCTACGAGCAGTACTTC.

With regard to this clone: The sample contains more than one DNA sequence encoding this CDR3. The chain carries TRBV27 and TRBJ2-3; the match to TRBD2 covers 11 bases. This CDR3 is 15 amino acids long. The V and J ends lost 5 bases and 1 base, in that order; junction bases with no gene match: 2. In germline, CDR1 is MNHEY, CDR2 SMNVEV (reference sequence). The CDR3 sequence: CASSVLAGGTDTQYF. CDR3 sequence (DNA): TGTGCCAGCAGTGTACTAGCGGGGGGCACAGATACGCAGTATTTT.

CDR3 DNA: TGCGCCAGCAGCTTCGCGTTGGGGATTAATCCCTTGAGTGTGACCGGGGAGCTGTTTTTT. Residues: CASSFALGINPLSVTGELFF. The chain carries TRBV5-1 and TRBJ2-2; D not certain. V dropped 2 bases and J dropped 5 bases, with 28 bases sitting between them. The CDR3 sequence is 20 residues long. Germline V gene lookup returns CDR1 SGHRS and CDR2 YFSETQ.

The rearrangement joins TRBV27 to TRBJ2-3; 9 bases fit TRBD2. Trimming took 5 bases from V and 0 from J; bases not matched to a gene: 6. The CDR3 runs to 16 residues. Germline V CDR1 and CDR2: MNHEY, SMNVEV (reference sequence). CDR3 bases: TGTGCCAGCAGTACCGGGACTAGCAGTAGCACAGATACGCAGTATTTT. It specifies CASSTGTSSSTDTQYF.

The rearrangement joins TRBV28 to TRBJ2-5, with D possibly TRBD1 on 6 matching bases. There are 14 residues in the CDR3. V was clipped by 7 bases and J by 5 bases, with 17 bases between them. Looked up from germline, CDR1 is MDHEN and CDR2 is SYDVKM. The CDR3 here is CASTNPGRGETQYF. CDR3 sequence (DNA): TGTGCCAGCACCAACCCCGGAAGGGGGGAGACCCAGTACTTC.

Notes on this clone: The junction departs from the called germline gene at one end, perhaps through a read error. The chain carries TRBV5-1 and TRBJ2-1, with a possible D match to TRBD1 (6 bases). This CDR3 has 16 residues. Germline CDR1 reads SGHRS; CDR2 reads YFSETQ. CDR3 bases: TGCGCCACCAGCAGCCAGGGGCAGGTGACCTACAATGAGCAGTTCTTC. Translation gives CATSSQGQVTYNEQFF.

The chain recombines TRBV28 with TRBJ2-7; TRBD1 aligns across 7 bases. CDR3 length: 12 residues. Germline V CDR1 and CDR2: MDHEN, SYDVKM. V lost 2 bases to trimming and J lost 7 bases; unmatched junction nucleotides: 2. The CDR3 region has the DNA TGTGCCAGCAGTTTAATGACAGGGGAGCAGTACTTC. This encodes CASSLMTGEQYF.